Each of the 30 T cell receptor beta chains below was sequenced from the same sample in a study of blood T cell repertoires in COVID-19. Clones were sequenced by immunoSEQ multiplex PCR, and TCRdb holds only the in-frame ones, with some missing. The sample has about 220,000 clones, 75% to 90% seen once. The sequencing sample was made of PBMCs or T cells enriched from blood (not recorded which). All receptors derive from a woman under 30 in a cohort exposed to, infected with or recovered from COVID-19 (not recorded which).

This clone has just one count. The chain has TRBV4-1 and TRBJ2-1; 7 positions match TRBD2. The junction had 10 bases not matched to a gene; V was cut back by 2 bases and J by 0 bases. CDR3 length: 18 amino acids. CDR1 and CDR2 (germline): MGHRA, YSYEKL. The CDR3 loop is CASSQNIGRESSYNEQFF. CDR3 in DNA: TGCGCCAGCAGCCAAAATATCGGGCGGGAGAGCTCCTACAATGAGCAGTTCTTC.

The V gene is TRBV5-1, the J gene TRBJ1-1; 7 nucleotides match TRBD1. This CDR3 is built from 14 residues. V shed 0 bases and J 1 base; nucleotides not matched to a gene: 0. Germline CDR1 is SGHRS and CDR2 is YFSETQ. The CDR3 coding sequence is TGCGCCAGCAGCTTGGAGGGGGCGAACACTGAAGCTTTCTTT. Its protein product is CASSLEGANTEAFF.

The chain is built from TRBV6-5 and TRBJ1-1; D is uncertain. The CDR3 has 11 amino acids. Germline V CDR1 and CDR2: MNHEY, SVGAGI. Trimming left V 6 bases short and J 6 bases short, with 8 bases between. CDR3 sequence: CASSESAEAFF. The CDR3 DNA reads as TGTGCCAGCAGCGAGTCTGCTGAAGCTTTCTTT.

V and J are TRBV5-5 and TRBJ2-7, with 7 bases identical to TRBD1. The V gene end was trimmed by 3 bases and the J gene end by 4 bases; junction bases not matched to a gene: 13. Germline CDR1 and CDR2: SGHKS and YYEKEE (reference sequence). The length of the CDR3 is 16 residues. CDR3 amino acids: CASSSHPGTALYEQYF. In nucleotides, the CDR3 is TGTGCCAGCAGCTCTCATCCCGGGACAGCGCTTTACGAGCAGTACTTC.

V and J are TRBV21-1 and TRBJ2-7; the table calls TRBD2, which could not be checked here. TRBV21-1 is designated a pseudogene. This CDR3 comprises 8 residues. CDR3 in amino acids: CACNEQYF. The DNA for the CDR3 is TGTGCCTGTAACGAGCAGTACTTC.

The chain links TRBV25-1 to TRBJ1-2; tentative D call: TRBD1 (6 bases). The CDR3 runs to 15 residues. Trimming shortened V by 1 base and J by 7 bases, and 16 bases separated the two germline ends. Per germline, CDR1 MGHDK and CDR2 SYGVNS. The CDR3 coding sequence is TGTGCCAGCAGTGAATCGGTAGGCAGGGGAGCTGGCTACACCTTC. It is translated as CASSESVGRGAGYTF.

V is TRBV5-6 and J is TRBJ1-1; possible D gene TRBD1, 6 bases. Germline-derived CDR1 and CDR2 are SGHDT and YYEEEE. This CDR3 is built from 13 residues. Trimming left V 3 bases short and J 1 base short, with 7 bases between. The CDR3, as DNA: TGTGCCAGCAGCTCGACAGGGAACACTGAAGCTTTCTTT. It yields the protein CASSSTGNTEAFF.

The chain uses TRBV11-3 and TRBJ1-1; D unresolved. This CDR3 is 11 amino acids long. CDR1 is SGHNT and CDR2 is YENEEA in the germline V gene. Trimming took 8 bases from V and 7 from J, leaving 11 bases between them. CDR3 DNA sequence: TGTGCCAGCGCGGGATATAATGAAGCTTTCTTT. Its translation: CASAGYNEAFF. The variable domain in full, completed from reference TRBV11-3 and TRBJ1-1, reads EAGVVQSPRYKIIEKKQPVAFWCNPISGHNTLYWYLQNLGQGPELLIRYENEEAVDDSQLPKDRFSAERLKGVDSTLKIQPAELGDSAVYLCASAGYNEAFFGQGTRLTVV.

This chain connects TRBV28 to TRBJ2-1, with 14 nucleotides matching TRBD2. This CDR3 has 13 amino acids. The V segment lost 7 bases and the J segment 14 bases; nucleotides outside the gene matches: 7. The germline V gene has CDR1 MDHEN and CDR2 SYDVKM. The CDR3 here is CASKPGLAGDEFF. The CDR3 DNA is TGTGCCAGCAAGCCGGGACTAGCGGGGGATGAGTTCTTC. Drawing the rest from reference TRBV28 and TRBJ2-1, the complete variable domain is DVKVTQSSRYLVKRTGEKVFLECVQDMDHENMFWYRQDPGLGLRLIYFSYDVKMKEKGDIPEGYSVSREKKERFSLILESASTNQTSMYLCASKPGLAGDEFFGPGTRLTVL.

The V and J genes are TRBV2 and TRBJ2-3; TRBD2 agrees at 8 bases. This CDR3 spans 14 amino acids. The germline CDR1 and CDR2 sequences are SNHLY and FYNNEI. The trim removed 4 bases at V and 7 bases at J, leaving 7 bases unmatched. DNA for the CDR3: TGTGCCAGCAGTGTCGGGTTAGCGGGGAATACGCAGTATTTT. Protein product: CASSVGLAGNTQYF.

The gene calls are TRBV19 and TRBJ1-5; D gene ambiguous. Trimming shortened V by 0 bases and J by 2 bases, and 11 bases separated the two germline ends. Germline CDR1 reads LNHDA; CDR2 reads SQIVND (reference sequence). The CDR3 is 16 amino acids. The CDR3: CASSIDRFQGNQPQHF. CDR3 nucleotides: TGTGCCAGTAGTATAGACCGATTCCAGGGCAATCAGCCCCAGCATTTT.

V usage is TRBV15 and J usage is TRBJ2-5; a weak D match, TRBD2 (5 bases). The CDR3 has 13 amino acids. The ends were cut back, 1 base at V and 7 bases at J, with 10 bases in the middle. Germline lookup yields CDR1 LNHNV and CDR2 YYDKDF (reference sequence). The CDR3 protein is CATSRVASGTQYF. In DNA, the CDR3 is TGTGCCACCAGCAGAGTTGCCAGCGGGACCCAGTACTTC. The variable domain in full, with the rest retrieved from reference TRBV15 and TRBJ2-5, is DAMVIQNPRYQVTQFGKPVTLSCSQTLNHNVMYWYQQKSSQAPKLLFHYYDKDFNNEADTPDNFQSRRPNTSFCFLDIRSPGLGDTAMYLCATSRVASGTQYFGPGTRLLVL.

The CDR3 region is CASSQDPLNEQFF. CDR3 in DNA: TGCGCCAGCAGCCAAGATCCCCTCAATGAGCAGTTCTTC. The chain couples TRBV4-1 to TRBJ2-1; D is uncertain. Germline V gives CDR1 MGHRA, CDR2 YSYEKL. Trimming took 0 bases from V and 6 from J, leaving 6 bases between them. The CDR3 consists of 13 residues.

The CDR3 spells CSTLRGSTASNTEAFF. In DNA, the CDR3 is TGCAGCACGTTAAGGGGCTCGACCGCGTCGAACACTGAAGCTTTCTTT. The J gene is TRBJ1-1, the V gene TRBV29-1; perhaps TRBD1 as D (5 bases). The CDR3 length is 16 residues. Looked up from germline, CDR1 is SQVTM and CDR2 is ANQGSEA. V lost 8 bases, J lost 1 base, and 23 bases lay in between. Complete variable domain (other parts from reference TRBV29-1 and TRBJ1-1): SAVISQKPSRDICQRGTSLTIQCQVDSQVTMMFWYRQQPGQSLTLIATANQGSEATYESGFVIDKFPISRPNLTFSTLTVSNMSPEDSSIYLCSTLRGSTASNTEAFFGQGTRLTVV.

As concerns this clone: This CDR3 is also generated by other DNA sequences in the sample. This rearrangement joins TRBV27 to TRBJ1-1, with D hard to call. This CDR3 has 13 residues. The germline CDR1 and CDR2 sequences are MNHEY and SMNVEV (reference sequence). The germline V and J ends were trimmed by 5 bases and 4 bases, with 11 bases remaining between them. The CDR3 protein is CASSPRVGTEAFF. CDR3 in DNA: TGTGCCAGCAGTCCGCGGGTAGGCACTGAAGCTTTCTTT.

This sequence joins TRBV7-9 and TRBJ2-1; TRBD1 agrees at 7 bases. This CDR3 has 12 amino acids. Germline V gene sequence: CDR1 SEHNR, CDR2 FQNEAQ (reference sequence). V dropped 10 bases and J dropped 3; count of bases not matched to a gene: 3. CDR3 sequence (DNA): TGTGCCATCGGGGACAGCTACAATGAGCAGTTCTTC. It translates to CAIGDSYNEQFF.

This chain connects TRBV2 to TRBJ1-2; no clear D. Germline values: CDR1 SNHLY, CDR2 FYNNEI. The CDR3 totals 12 residues. V lost 7 bases, J lost 4 bases, and 10 bases lay in between. CDR3: CASNMYSYGYTF. The CDR3, as DNA: TGTGCCAGCAACATGTACAGCTATGGCTACACCTTC.

This sequence joins TRBV7-3 and TRBJ2-5; TRBD1 agrees at 9 bases. V lost 5 bases to trimming and J lost 3 bases; unmatched junction nucleotides: 7. Looked up from germline, CDR1 is SGHTA and CDR2 is FQGTGA. The CDR3 contains 15 residues. CDR3 in DNA: TGTGCCAGCAGCGCGACCGGGACAGGGAAAGAGACCCAGTACTTC. This encodes CASSATGTGKETQYF.

This chain uses TRBV2 with TRBJ1-2, with 7 bases aligning to TRBD1. This CDR3 comprises 15 residues. Germline lookup yields CDR1 SNHLY and CDR2 FYNNEI. Trimming at V came to 2 bases and at J to 6 bases, leaving 9 bases not matched to a gene. The CDR3 loop reads CASSEKETGPHGYTF. The DNA of the CDR3 is TGTGCCAGCAGTGAAAAGGAGACAGGGCCGCATGGCTACACCTTC.

The chain couples TRBV19 to TRBJ2-1, with D possibly matching TRBD2 (5 bases). Per the germline V gene, CDR1 is LNHDA and CDR2 is SQIVND (reference sequence). There are 16 residues in the CDR3. Trimming removed 0 bases at V and 2 bases at J, with 11 bases between. This CDR3 reads CASSIDPGYAYNEQFF. The CDR3 DNA reads TGTGCCAGTAGTATAGATCCGGGGTATGCCTACAATGAGCAGTTCTTC.

This clone was observed a single time. The chain is built from TRBV6-5 and TRBJ1-1; D unresolved. Per the germline V gene, CDR1 is MNHEY and CDR2 is SVGAGI. Trimming pared 0 bases from V and 1 base from J, leaving 12 bases between. The CDR3 consists of 16 residues. The CDR3, as DNA: TGTGCCAGCAGTTACTCGATTGGAGCGGGGAACACTGAAGCTTTCTTT. Amino acids: CASSYSIGAGNTEAFF.

As DNA, the CDR3 is TGCAGCGTATCCAGCGGGACAGGATTTGTCAATGAGCAGTTCTTC. It is translated as CSVSSGTGFVNEQFF. V gene TRBV29-1 combines with J gene TRBJ2-1; D is possibly TRBD1 (8 bases). The germline CDR1 and CDR2 sequences are SQVTM and ANQGSEA. The CDR3 sequence is 15 residues long. Deletions cut 6 bases from V and 6 bases from J, with 21 bases between.

V is TRBV4-1 and J is TRBJ2-1; TRBD2 matches 7 bases. The ends lost 0 bases at V and 2 bases at J; junction bases unmatched: 7. CDR3 size: 17 residues. CDR1 is MGHRA, CDR2 YSYEKL, per germline. The DNA of the CDR3 is TGCGCCAGCAGCCAAGAAGGAGGAGCGGGGCCCTACAATGAGCAGTTCTTC. It yields the protein CASSQEGGAGPYNEQFF.

This clone was seen a handful of times. This specimen includes other DNA sequences encoding the same CDR3. The chain combines TRBV7-3 with TRBJ2-3, with TRBD2 matching over 7 bases. There are 14 residues in the CDR3. Trimming at V came to 2 bases and at J to 1 base, leaving 0 bases not matched to a gene. CDR1 is SGHTA and CDR2 is FQGTGA in the germline V gene. CDR3 DNA sequence: TGTGCCAGCAGCTTAGCGGGAGGCACAGATACGCAGTATTTT. It specifies CASSLAGGTDTQYF.

The J gene is TRBJ1-1, the V gene TRBV18; 7 positions agree with TRBD1. CDR1 and CDR2 (germline): KGHSH, LQKENI. CDR3 length: 15 residues. Losses at the gene ends were 5 bases for V and 5 bases for J; bases not matched to a gene: 11. The CDR3 bases are TGTGCCAGCTCAAGGCAGGGGGAGGTAAGGACTGAAGCTTTCTTT. It yields the protein CASSRQGEVRTEAFF.

The chain couples TRBV19 to TRBJ1-1, with D maybe TRBD1 (6 bases). V was clipped by 6 bases and J by 1 base, with 18 bases between them. The CDR3 is 16 residues long. The germline gives CDR1 LNHDA, CDR2 SQIVND (reference sequence). The CDR3: CASSPSHRVGNTEAFF. As DNA, the CDR3 is TGTGCCAGTAGCCCTTCCCACAGGGTGGGGAACACTGAAGCTTTCTTT. The variable domain in full, with the rest retrieved from reference TRBV19 and TRBJ1-1, is DGGITQSPKYLFRKEGQNVTLSCEQNLNHDAMYWYRQDPGQGLRLIYYSQIVNDFQKGDIAEGYSVSREKKESFPLTVTSAQKNPTAFYLCASSPSHRVGNTEAFFGQGTRLTVV.

The J gene is TRBJ2-3, the V gene TRBV28, with TRBD2 matching 10 bases. J was trimmed by 5 bases and V by 6 bases; bases with no gene match: 11. The germline V gene has CDR1 MDHEN and CDR2 SYDVKM. The CDR3 runs to 16 residues. CDR3 loop: CASSSASGGGVDTQYF. CDR3 nucleotides: TGTGCCAGCAGCTCCGCTAGCGGGGGAGGTGTAGATACGCAGTATTTT.

This chain links TRBV7-9 with TRBJ2-1; 8 positions match TRBD2. The CDR3 consists of 15 residues. Germline values: CDR1 SEHNR, CDR2 FQNEAQ (reference sequence). After removal of 8 bases from V and 1 base from J, the junction contained 7 bases not matched to a gene. The DNA for the CDR3 is TGTGCCAGCGTACTAACTAGCGGATCCTACAATGAGCAGTTCTTC. Encoded protein: CASVLTSGSYNEQFF.

The CDR3 DNA sequence: TGTGCCAGCAGCTTAGCGGGACTAGCCATGAGCCCCAACACCGGGGAGCTGTTTTTT. Protein: CASSLAGLAMSPNTGELFF. The chain is built from TRBV7-8 and TRBJ2-2, with 9 bases fitting TRBD2. Germline CDR1 SGHVS, CDR2 FQNEAQ. CDR3 length equals 19 residues. V gave up 0 bases and J gave up 2 bases; unmatched junction bases: 10.

This chain links TRBV24-1 with TRBJ1-3; D gene unclear. Germline V gene data show CDR1 as KGHDR and CDR2 as SFDVKD. The CDR3 extends over 15 amino acids. Trimming took off 5 bases at V and 0 bases at J, with 10 bases between the two ends. The CDR3: CATSGTQDSGNTIYF. In nucleotides, the CDR3 is TGTGCCACCAGTGGCACTCAAGACTCTGGAAACACCATATATTTT.